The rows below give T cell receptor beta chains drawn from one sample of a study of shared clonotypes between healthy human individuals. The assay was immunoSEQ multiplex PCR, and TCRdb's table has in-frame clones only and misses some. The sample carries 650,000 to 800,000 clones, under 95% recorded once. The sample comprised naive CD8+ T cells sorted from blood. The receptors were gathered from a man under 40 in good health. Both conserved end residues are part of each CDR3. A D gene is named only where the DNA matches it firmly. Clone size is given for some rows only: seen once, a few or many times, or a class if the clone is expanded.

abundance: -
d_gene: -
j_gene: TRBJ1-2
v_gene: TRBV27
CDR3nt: TGTGCCAGCAGCCGGAGTTCTGTTAGTTATTATGGCTACACCTTC
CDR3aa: CASSRSSVSYYGYTF

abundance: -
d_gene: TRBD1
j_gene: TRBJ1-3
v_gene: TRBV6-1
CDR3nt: TGTGCCAGCAGCGAACCCATCCCCGGGACAGGGTCTGGAAACACCATATATTTT
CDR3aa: CASSEPIPGTGSGNTIYF

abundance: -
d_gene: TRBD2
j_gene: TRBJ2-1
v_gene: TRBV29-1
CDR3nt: TGCAGCGTCGACTTGAGCGGGAGGGCCTGGAATGAGCAGTTCTTC
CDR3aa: CSVDLSGRAWNEQFF

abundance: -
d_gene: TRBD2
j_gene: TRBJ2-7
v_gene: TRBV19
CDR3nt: TGTGCCAGTAGTATGGTGGCTAGCGGGAGTTACGAGCAGTACTTC
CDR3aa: CASSMVASGSYEQYF

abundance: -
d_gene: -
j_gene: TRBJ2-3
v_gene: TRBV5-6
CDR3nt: TGTGCCAGCAGCTTGTCGTTGGGGAGACACACAGATACGCAGTATTTT
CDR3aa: CASSLSLGRHTDTQYF

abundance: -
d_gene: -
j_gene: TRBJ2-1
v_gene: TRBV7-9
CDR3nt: TGTGCCAGCAGCTCGACAGGCGGGAGAGACAATGAGCAGTTCTTC
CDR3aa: CASSSTGGRDNEQFF

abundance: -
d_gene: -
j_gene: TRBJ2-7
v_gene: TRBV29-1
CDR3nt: TGCAGCGTTGTGGAGGGCAACTCCTACGAGCAGTACTTC
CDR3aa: CSVVEGNSYEQYF

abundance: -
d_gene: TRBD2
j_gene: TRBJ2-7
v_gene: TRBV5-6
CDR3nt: TGTGCCAGCAGCTTCCCAAGCGGGATCCCCTACGAGCAGTACTTC
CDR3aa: CASSFPSGIPYEQYF

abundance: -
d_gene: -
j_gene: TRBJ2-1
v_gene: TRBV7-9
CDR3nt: TGTGCCAGTTCCGGGACACCCAACAATGAGCAGTTCTTC
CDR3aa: CASSGTPNNEQFF

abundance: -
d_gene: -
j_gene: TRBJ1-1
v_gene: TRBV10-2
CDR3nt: TGCGCCAGCAAAGGGGTTACTGAAGCTTTCTTT
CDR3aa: CASKGVTEAFF

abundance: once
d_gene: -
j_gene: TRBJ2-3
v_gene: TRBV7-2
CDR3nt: TGTGCCAGCAGCTTAGGCCGCGGTCTAACAGATACGCAGTATTTT
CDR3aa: CASSLGRGLTDTQYF

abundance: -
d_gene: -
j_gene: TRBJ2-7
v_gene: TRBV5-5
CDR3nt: TGTGCCAGCTCTCCCCGAATCTACGAGCAGTACTTC
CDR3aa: CASSPRIYEQYF

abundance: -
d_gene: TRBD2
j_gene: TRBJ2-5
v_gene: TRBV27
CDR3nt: TGTGCCAGCAGTCCGGGACTATACCGGGGGACCCAGTACTTC
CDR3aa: CASSPGLYRGTQYF

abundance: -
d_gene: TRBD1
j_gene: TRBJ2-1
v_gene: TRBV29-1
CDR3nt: TGCAGCGCCGGACAGGGGGCGCAGAATGAGCAGTTCTTC
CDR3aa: CSAGQGAQNEQFF

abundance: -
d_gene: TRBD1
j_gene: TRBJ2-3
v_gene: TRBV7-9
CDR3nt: TGTGCAGCCCCTAGGTCGTGGGACAGGGGAACAGATACGCAGTATTTT
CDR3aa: CAAPRSWDRGTDTQYF

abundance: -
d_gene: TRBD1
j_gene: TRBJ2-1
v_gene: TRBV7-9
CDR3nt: TGTGCCAGTTCGGGACAGTCAGGCAATGAGCAGTTCTTC
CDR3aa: CASSGQSGNEQFF